Presented here are 27 T cell receptor beta chains from one specimen sequenced in a study of cytomegalovirus exposure and HLA in healthy donors. The study ran its PCR with 60 Vbeta and 13 Jbeta primers. The table came from immunoSEQ multiplex PCR; TCRdb's copy has only in-frame clones and leaves some out. The sample holds 150,000 to 200,000 clones, 60% to 80% seen once. What was sequenced was PBMCs. The receptors were sampled from a middle-aged man in good health and CMV-seropositive.

This clone was seen more than once but under ten times. The chain's CDR3 is CASSGQGYPTDTQYF. The CDR3, as DNA: TGTGCCAGCAGTGGGCAGGGCTATCCGACAGATACGCAGTATTTT. The rearrangement links TRBV6-6 to TRBJ2-3, with D possibly TRBD1 on 5 matching bases. V shed 5 bases and J shed 3 bases, with 15 bases lying between them. The germline CDR1 and CDR2 sequences are MNHNY and SVGAGI (reference sequence). This CDR3 contains 15 residues.

As to this clone: The germline gene is not matched at one end of the junction; a read error may be the cause. This CDR3 is CSVAGQGGCTF. In nucleotides, the CDR3 is TGCAGCGTGGCGGGACAGGGCGGCTGCACCTTC. V is TRBV29-1 and J is TRBJ1-2, with TRBD1 identical over 9 bases. Germline CDR1 SQVTM, CDR2 ANQGSEA. The CDR3 totals 11 residues. The variable domain in full, completed from reference TRBV29-1 and TRBJ1-2, reads SAVISQKPSRDICQRGTSLTIQCQVDSQVTMMFWYRQQPGQSLTLIATANQGSEATYESGFVIDKFPISRPNLTFSTLTVSNMSPEDSSIYLCSVAGQGGCTFGSGTRLTVV.

The rearrangement links TRBV11-3 to TRBJ1-1, with a possible D match to TRBD1 (6 bases). CDR1 is SGHNT, CDR2 YENEEA, per germline. V was shortened by 1 base and J by 7 bases, with 10 bases between the two germline ends. The CDR3 runs to 13 residues. CDR3 region: CASSLGGHGEAFF. CDR3 in DNA: TGTGCCAGCAGCTTAGGGGGGCATGGTGAAGCTTTCTTT.

This chain joins TRBV7-8 and TRBJ1-2, with a tentative D call TRBD1 (6 bases). The CDR3 has 15 residues. Trimming removed 4 bases from V and 0 bases from J, with 12 bases in between. Germline V lookup: CDR1 SGHVS, CDR2 FQNEAQ. Written as DNA, the CDR3 is TGTGCCAGCAGCTCACAGGGCCAAGCTAACTATGGCTACACCTTC. The encoded protein is CASSSQGQANYGYTF.

This clone appeared once. J is TRBJ1-5 and V is TRBV2, with D tentatively TRBD1 (6 bases). Germline V lookup: CDR1 SNHLY, CDR2 FYNNEI. Trimming cost V 5 bases and J 4 bases, with 12 bases left between them. The CDR3 has 14 amino acids. Written as DNA, the CDR3 is TGTGCCAGCAGTTTCGACAGGTCTAATCAGCCCCAGCATTTT. Residues: CASSFDRSNQPQHF.

V gene TRBV5-4 combines with J gene TRBJ2-1; 10 nucleotides line up with TRBD1. J gave up 8 bases and V 3 bases, and 2 bases lay outside the gene matches. This CDR3 spans 13 amino acids. CDR1 is SGHNT, CDR2 YYREEE, per germline (reference sequence). CDR3 bases: TGTGCCAGCAGCTCGACAGGGGGCTATGAGCAGTTCTTC. Protein product: CASSSTGGYEQFF.

The J gene is TRBJ2-3, the V gene TRBV19; 11 bases are shared with TRBD1. V lost 4 bases and J lost 2; bases outside the gene matches: 5. The V gene's germline CDR1 is LNHDA and CDR2 SQIVND (reference sequence). The CDR3 totals 16 residues. The CDR3 sequence is CASSRGQGGYTDTQYF. The CDR3, as DNA: TGTGCCAGTAGTAGGGGACAGGGGGGCTACACAGATACGCAGTATTTT.

This chain connects TRBV7-8 to TRBJ1-5, with TRBD1 matching over 9 bases. V gave up 5 bases and J gave up 6 bases; unmatched junction bases: 14. Germline V lookup: CDR1 SGHVS, CDR2 FQNEAQ. CDR3 length: 17 amino acids. CDR3 in amino acids: CASSEPPGQGVFQPQHF. CDR3 bases: TGTGCCAGCAGCGAACCACCGGGACAGGGTGTGTTTCAGCCCCAGCATTTT.

The CDR3: CASSAGGDTQYF. CDR3 DNA sequence: TGTGCCAGCAGCGCAGGGGGAGATACGCAGTATTTT. The chain has TRBV9 and TRBJ2-3, with 7 bases fitting TRBD1. This CDR3 contains 12 residues. Germline V gene data show CDR1 as SGDLS and CDR2 as YYNGEE. The V and J ends lost 3 bases and 5 bases, in that order; junction bases with no gene match: 0.

The chain links TRBV2 to TRBJ2-1, with 10 positions matching TRBD2. CDR1 is SNHLY, CDR2 FYNNEI, per germline. Trimming cost V 8 bases and J 7 bases; bases outside gene matches: 8. The CDR3 has 14 amino acids. The CDR3, as DNA: TGTGCCAGCGCAAGCGGGAGGGCCATAAATGAGCAGTTCTTC. It translates to CASASGRAINEQFF.

The genes are TRBV6-5 and TRBJ2-1, with a tentative D call TRBD2 (6 bases). CDR3 length: 15 amino acids. Looked up from germline, CDR1 is MNHEY and CDR2 is SVGAGI. V gave up 6 bases and J gave up 0 bases, with 12 bases separating them. The CDR3 region is CASRPLATSYNEQFF. For the CDR3, the DNA is TGTGCCAGCAGACCGCTAGCGACCTCCTACAATGAGCAGTTCTTC.

The V and J genes are TRBV28 and TRBJ2-5; 8 bases are shared with TRBD2. The end of the DNA aligns better with TRBJ2-7, so the J call may be wrong. This CDR3 spans 15 amino acids. Germline values: CDR1 MDHEN, CDR2 SYDVKM. CDR3: CASSPPGTRSHEQYF. The CDR3 DNA sequence: TGTGCCAGCAGTCCGCCCGGGACTAGGAGCCACGAGCAGTACTTC.

The chain has TRBV2 and TRBJ2-2; possible D gene TRBD2, 6 bases. Germline V gene lookup returns CDR1 SNHLY and CDR2 FYNNEI. The CDR3 has 15 residues. V was pared by 6 bases and J by 0 bases, with 11 bases between. The CDR3 region has the DNA TGTGCCAGCAGGGGGGGAGTATCGAACACCGGGGAGCTGTTTTTT. It translates to CASRGGVSNTGELFF.

This chain connects TRBV9 to TRBJ2-3; TRBD2 matches 13 bases. Per the germline V gene, CDR1 is SGDLS and CDR2 is YYNGEE. The CDR3 consists of 17 residues. The V segment lost 4 bases and the J segment 6 bases; nucleotides outside the gene matches: 11. The CDR3 protein is CASSPQGLAGVFDTQYF. Written as DNA, the CDR3 is TGTGCCAGCAGCCCCCAAGGACTAGCGGGAGTTTTTGATACGCAGTATTTT.

The chain couples TRBV28 to TRBJ2-3; 8 bases align to TRBD2. CDR1 and CDR2 from the germline V gene are MDHEN and SYDVKM. The CDR3 spans 15 residues. The ends lost 7 bases at V and 6 bases at J; junction bases unmatched: 12. CDR3 nucleotides: TGTGCCAGCACCACGGGGGGGGGAGGGTGGGATACGCAGTATTTT. Translated, it gives CASTTGGGGWDTQYF.

The chain combines TRBV11-3 with TRBJ2-3; 12 nucleotides align to TRBD2. CDR3 length: 17 residues. Germline V gives CDR1 SGHNT, CDR2 YENEEA. V lost 4 bases and J lost 4; bases outside the gene matches: 9. This CDR3 reads CASSSGTSGPRADTQYF. In nucleotides, the CDR3 is TGTGCCAGCAGCTCCGGGACTAGCGGGCCCCGAGCAGATACGCAGTATTTT.

The V call is TRBV6-1, the J call TRBJ1-2; D is ambiguous. Per germline, CDR1 MNHNS and CDR2 SASEGT. Deletions cut 8 bases from V and 8 bases from J, with 24 bases between. The CDR3 covers 15 residues. The CDR3 DNA reads as TGTGCCAGCCCGAAGTGGTCTCCGGGTGTGATAGGCTACACCTTC. Residues: CASPKWSPGVIGYTF.

Of note for this clone: The sample holds other DNA sequences that translate to the same CDR3. This chain connects TRBV5-1 to TRBJ2-7, with TRBD1 as a possible D gene (6 bases). Trimming took off 5 bases at V and 1 base at J, with 10 bases between the two ends. This CDR3 has 13 residues. Germline V gene lookup returns CDR1 SGHRS and CDR2 YFSETQ. CDR3 loop: CASSPQGSYEQYF. CDR3 coding DNA: TGCGCCAGCAGTCCACAGGGTTCCTACGAGCAGTACTTC.

CDR3 sequence: CAWKPKSGRLYEQFF. The CDR3 DNA follows: TGTGCCTGGAAGCCCAAAAGCGGGAGACTCTATGAGCAGTTCTTC. J is TRBJ2-1 and V is TRBV30; 8 nucleotides match TRBD2. This CDR3 region has 15 residues. The germline V gene encodes CDR1 GTSNPN and CDR2 SVGIG (reference sequence). V gave up 4 bases and J gave up 8 bases; unmatched junction bases: 13.

This clone was counted a single time. This chain links TRBV11-3 with TRBJ2-7; weak D call: TRBD1 (6 bases). Germline lookup yields CDR1 SGHNT and CDR2 YENEEA. This CDR3 comprises 15 residues. V dropped 4 bases and J dropped 4 bases, with 17 bases sitting between them. The CDR3 sequence: CASSSSGDSVYEQYF. The DNA for the CDR3 is TGTGCCAGCAGCTCCTCAGGGGATAGCGTATACGAGCAGTACTTC.

As for this clone: The junction differs from germline at one of its ends, possibly a read error. The rearrangement uses TRBV15 and TRBJ2-4; 8 bases match TRBD2. Per germline, CDR1 LNHNV and CDR2 YYDKDF (reference sequence). The CDR3 is 19 residues long. The CDR3 region is CATSKLLAVHGLAKNSQYF. DNA of the CDR3: TGTGCCACCAGCAAGTTGCTAGCGGTACACGGACTAGCCAAAAACAGTCAGTACTTC.

Regarding this clone: Sequence at one end of the junction differs from germline and may be a read error. The chain carries TRBV5-5 and TRBJ1-4; D gene unclear. The CDR3 is 16 amino acids. Germline CDR1 SGHKS, CDR2 YYEKEE (reference sequence). In nucleotides, the CDR3 is TGTGCCAGCAGCTTGTGGCCAGCCAGAGGTAATGAAAAATTGTTTTTT. Protein sequence: CASSLWPARGNEKLFF.

This clone was recorded a few times. V gene TRBV9 combines with J gene TRBJ2-5, with 7 bases aligning to TRBD2. Losses at the gene ends were 0 bases for V and 1 base for J; bases not matched to a gene: 6. CDR3 length equals 16 residues. Germline assignment: CDR1 SGDLS and CDR2 YYNGEE. This chain's CDR3 is CASSVGLAALQETQYF. In DNA, the CDR3 is TGTGCCAGCAGCGTAGGTCTAGCGGCCCTCCAAGAGACCCAGTACTTC.

This clone was picked up one time. V gene TRBV4-1 combines with J gene TRBJ2-2; D remains ambiguous. Germline V gene sequence: CDR1 MGHRA, CDR2 YSYEKL. This CDR3 is built from 14 residues. The V end was cut by 8 bases, the J end by 0 bases, with 10 bases between. The CDR3 region has the DNA TGCGCCAGCGGGCACAACGCGAACACCGGGGAGCTGTTTTTT. Translating it yields CASGHNANTGELFF.

The CDR3 coding sequence is TGTGCCAGTAGCCCGCTGGACAGGATGTATGGCTACACCTTC. This codes for CASSPLDRMYGYTF. V gene TRBV19 combines with J gene TRBJ1-2, with TRBD1 matching 7 bases. The length of the CDR3 is 14 residues. Germline V gene lookup returns CDR1 LNHDA and CDR2 SQIVND (reference sequence). Trimming cost V 6 bases and J 5 bases; bases outside gene matches: 9.

The V call is TRBV6-6, the J call TRBJ2-5, with D tentatively TRBD1 (6 bases). Germline V gene lookup returns CDR1 MNHNY and CDR2 SVGAGI (reference sequence). The CDR3 is 13 residues long. The germline V and J ends were trimmed by 2 bases and 3 bases, with 7 bases remaining between them. The CDR3 nucleotides are TGTGCCAGCAGTTACGGGACAAAAGAGACCCAGTACTTC. Translating it yields CASSYGTKETQYF.

The chain is built from TRBV13 and TRBJ2-1; 10 bases fit TRBD2. The V gene end was trimmed by 3 bases and the J gene end by 3 bases; junction bases not matched to a gene: 8. The CDR3 sequence is 17 residues long. Germline values: CDR1 PRHDT, CDR2 FYEKMQ (reference sequence). The CDR3 here is CASSFASGRQDYNEQFF. The CDR3 region has the DNA TGTGCCAGCAGCTTCGCTAGCGGGAGACAAGACTACAATGAGCAGTTCTTC.